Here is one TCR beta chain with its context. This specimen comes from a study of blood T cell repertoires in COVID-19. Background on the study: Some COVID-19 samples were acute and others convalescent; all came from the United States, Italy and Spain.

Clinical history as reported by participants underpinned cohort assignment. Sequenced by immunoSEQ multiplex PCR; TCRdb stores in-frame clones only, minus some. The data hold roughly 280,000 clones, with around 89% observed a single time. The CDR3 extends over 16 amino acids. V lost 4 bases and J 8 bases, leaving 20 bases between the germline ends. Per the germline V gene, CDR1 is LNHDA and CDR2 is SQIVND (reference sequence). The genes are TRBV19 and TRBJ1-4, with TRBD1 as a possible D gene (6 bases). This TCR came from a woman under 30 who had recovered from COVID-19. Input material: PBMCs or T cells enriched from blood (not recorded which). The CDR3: CASSNPGQPSVEKLFF. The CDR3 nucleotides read TGTGCCAGTAGTAACCCGGGACAACCTTCTGTAGAAAAACTGTTTTTT.